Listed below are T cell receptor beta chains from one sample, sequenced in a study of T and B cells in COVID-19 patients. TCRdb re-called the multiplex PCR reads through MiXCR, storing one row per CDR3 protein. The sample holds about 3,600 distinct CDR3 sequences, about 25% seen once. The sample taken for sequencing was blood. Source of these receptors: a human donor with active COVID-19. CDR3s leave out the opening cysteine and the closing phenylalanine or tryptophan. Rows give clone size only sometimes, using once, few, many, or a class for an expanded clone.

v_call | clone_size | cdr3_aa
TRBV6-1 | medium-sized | ASIRDSNQPQH
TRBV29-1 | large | SVGLETQY
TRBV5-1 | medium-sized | ASKDPGANVLT
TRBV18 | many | ASSPPLGRKGNTIY
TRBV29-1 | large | SVLSYNEQF
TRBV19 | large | ASSIRRLAELF
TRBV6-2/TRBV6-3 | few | ASRPLSGQEGIYSNQPQH
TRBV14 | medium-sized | ASSPRDTGELF
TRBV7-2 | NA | ASSSPVAVKRTDTQY
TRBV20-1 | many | SAKWASGVDTQY
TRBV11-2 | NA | ASSYGGVAS
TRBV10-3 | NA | AISKGQGAMDEQY
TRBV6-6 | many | ASSSRQGAVYGYT
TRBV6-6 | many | ASRAGTLNTGELF
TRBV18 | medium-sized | ASTAGVTESGAQY
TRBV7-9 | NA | ASSLAPNIQY
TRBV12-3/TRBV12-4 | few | ASSPGQGGSYEQY
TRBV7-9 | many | ASSPGLQINNEQF
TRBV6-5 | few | ASSNTQETQY
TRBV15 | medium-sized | ATSRRQKQPLH
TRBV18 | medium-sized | ASSPIPPNNEQF
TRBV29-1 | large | SVGHGNEKLF
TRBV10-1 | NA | ASSETSGGQTSTDTQY
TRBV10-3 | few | AIRDTREAF
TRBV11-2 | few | ASSQTPGQNNEQF
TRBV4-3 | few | ASSQDLGVLDNEQF
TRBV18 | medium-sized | ASSPSARGMWSNQPQH
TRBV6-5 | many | ASSYSTSTEAF
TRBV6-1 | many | ASNPLGQGQNYGYT
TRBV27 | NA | ASSLIGDTQYFGPGRTQETQY
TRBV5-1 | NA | ASSLLQGAGEKLF
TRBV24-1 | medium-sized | ATSAELGGANVLT
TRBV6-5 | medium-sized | ASSSSGSISPGELF
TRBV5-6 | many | ASSGSGTGRGAF
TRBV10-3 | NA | AISESRAGWDQPQH